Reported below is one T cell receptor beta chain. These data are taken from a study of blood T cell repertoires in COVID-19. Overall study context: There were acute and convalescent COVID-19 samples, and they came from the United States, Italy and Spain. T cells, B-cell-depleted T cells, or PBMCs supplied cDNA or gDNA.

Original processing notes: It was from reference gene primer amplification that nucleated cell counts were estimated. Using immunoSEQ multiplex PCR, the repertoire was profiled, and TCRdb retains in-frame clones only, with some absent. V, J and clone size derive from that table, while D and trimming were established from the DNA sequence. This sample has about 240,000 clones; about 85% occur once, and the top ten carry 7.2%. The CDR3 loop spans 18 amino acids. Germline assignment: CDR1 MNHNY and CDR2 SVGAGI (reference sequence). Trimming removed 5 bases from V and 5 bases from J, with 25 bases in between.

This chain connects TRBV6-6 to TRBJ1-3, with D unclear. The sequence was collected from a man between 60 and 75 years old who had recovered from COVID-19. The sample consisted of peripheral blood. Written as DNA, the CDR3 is TGTGCCAGCAGTCCGAGGAGGCGTCTAACCCTGGCCCGAAACACCATATATTTT. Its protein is CASSPRRRLTLARNTIYF.